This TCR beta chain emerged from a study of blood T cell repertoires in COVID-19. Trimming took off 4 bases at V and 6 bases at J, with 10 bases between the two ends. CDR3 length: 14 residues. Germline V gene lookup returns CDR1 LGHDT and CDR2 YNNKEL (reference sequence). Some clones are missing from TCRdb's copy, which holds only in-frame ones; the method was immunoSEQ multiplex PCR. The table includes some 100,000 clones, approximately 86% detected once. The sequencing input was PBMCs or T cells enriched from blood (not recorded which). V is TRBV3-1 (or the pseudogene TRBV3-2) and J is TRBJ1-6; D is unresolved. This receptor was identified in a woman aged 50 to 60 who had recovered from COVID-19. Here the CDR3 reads CASSPTGSNSPLHF. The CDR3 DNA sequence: TGTGCCAGCAGCCCCACCGGGAGTAATTCACCCCTCCACTTT.